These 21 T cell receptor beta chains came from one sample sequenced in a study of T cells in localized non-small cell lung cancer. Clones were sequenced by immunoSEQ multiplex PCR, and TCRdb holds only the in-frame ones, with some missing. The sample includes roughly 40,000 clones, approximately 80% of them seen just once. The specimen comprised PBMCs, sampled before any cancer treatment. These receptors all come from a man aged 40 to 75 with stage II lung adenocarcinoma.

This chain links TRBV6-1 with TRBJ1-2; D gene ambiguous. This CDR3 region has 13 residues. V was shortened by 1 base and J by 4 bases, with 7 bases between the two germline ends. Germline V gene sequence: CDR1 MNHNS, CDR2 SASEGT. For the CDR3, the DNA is TGTGCCAGCAGTGAAGACGGTAGCTATGGCTACACCTTC. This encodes CASSEDGSYGYTF.

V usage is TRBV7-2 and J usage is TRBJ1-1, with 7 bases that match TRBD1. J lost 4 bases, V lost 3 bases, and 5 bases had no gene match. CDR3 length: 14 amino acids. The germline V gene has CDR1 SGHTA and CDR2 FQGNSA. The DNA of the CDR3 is TGTGCCAGCAGCTTTACAGGGGAGGTCACTGAAGCTTTCTTT. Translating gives CASSFTGEVTEAFF.

CDR3 region: CASSQEVAGGQETQYF. Here the CDR3 DNA reads TGTGCCAGCAGCCAAGAAGTAGCGGGGGGCCAAGAGACCCAGTACTTC. V usage is TRBV4-2 and J usage is TRBJ2-5, with 10 positions matching TRBD2. Unmatched junction bases numbered 2, after V lost 0 bases and J lost 1 base. Germline V lookup: CDR1 LGHNA, CDR2 YNFKEQ. The CDR3 length is 16 residues.

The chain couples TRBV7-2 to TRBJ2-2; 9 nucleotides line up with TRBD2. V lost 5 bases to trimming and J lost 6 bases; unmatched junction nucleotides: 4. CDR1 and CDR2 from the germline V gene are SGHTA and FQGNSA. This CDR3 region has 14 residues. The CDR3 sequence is CASSLLAGPGELFF. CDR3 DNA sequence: TGTGCCAGCAGCCTTCTAGCGGGGCCCGGGGAGCTGTTTTTT.

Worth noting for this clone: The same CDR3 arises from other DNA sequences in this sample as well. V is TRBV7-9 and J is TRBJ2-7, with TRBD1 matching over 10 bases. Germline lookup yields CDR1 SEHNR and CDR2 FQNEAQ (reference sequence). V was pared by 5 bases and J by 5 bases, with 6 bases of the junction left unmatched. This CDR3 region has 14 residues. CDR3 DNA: TGTGCCAGCAGCGGACGGGACAGGGGCAACGAGCAGTACTTC. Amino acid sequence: CASSGRDRGNEQYF. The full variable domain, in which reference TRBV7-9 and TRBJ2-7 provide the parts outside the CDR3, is DTGVSQNPRHKITKRGQNVTFRCDPISEHNRLYWYRQTLGQGPEFLTYFQNEAQLEKSRLLSDRFSAERPKGSFSTLEIQRTEQGDSAMYLCASSGRDRGNEQYFGPGTRLTVT.

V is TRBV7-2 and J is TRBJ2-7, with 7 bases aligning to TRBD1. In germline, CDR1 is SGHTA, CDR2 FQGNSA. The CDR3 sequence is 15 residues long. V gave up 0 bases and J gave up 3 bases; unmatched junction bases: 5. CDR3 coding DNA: TGTGCCAGCAGCTTAGCAGCTTCAGGGGGCTACGAGCAGTACTTC. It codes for CASSLAASGGYEQYF.

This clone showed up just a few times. CDR3 amino acids: CASSQRLTGELFF. In DNA form, the CDR3 reads TGTGCCAGCAGCCAGAGGCTGACCGGGGAGCTGTTTTTT. The V gene is TRBV14, the J gene TRBJ2-2; the D is unclear. V was cut by 3 bases and J by 5 bases, with 7 bases left in between. Germline-derived CDR1 and CDR2 are SGHDN and FVKESK. This CDR3 is built from 13 residues.

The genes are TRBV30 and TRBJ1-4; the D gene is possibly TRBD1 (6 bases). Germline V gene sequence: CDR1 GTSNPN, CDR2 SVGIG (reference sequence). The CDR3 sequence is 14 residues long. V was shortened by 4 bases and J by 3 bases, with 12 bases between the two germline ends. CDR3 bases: TGTGCCTGGATTGGGGGACAATCTAATGAAAAACTGTTTTTT. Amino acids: CAWIGGQSNEKLFF.

CDR3 DNA sequence: TGTGCCAGTAGTATAGGCACAGGTAACAATGAGCAGTTCTTC. The encoded protein is CASSIGTGNNEQFF. The chain combines TRBV19 with TRBJ2-1, with D possibly matching TRBD1 (5 bases). Germline assignment: CDR1 LNHDA and CDR2 SQIVND (reference sequence). This CDR3 region has 14 residues. Deletions cut 1 base from V and 5 bases from J, with 9 bases between.

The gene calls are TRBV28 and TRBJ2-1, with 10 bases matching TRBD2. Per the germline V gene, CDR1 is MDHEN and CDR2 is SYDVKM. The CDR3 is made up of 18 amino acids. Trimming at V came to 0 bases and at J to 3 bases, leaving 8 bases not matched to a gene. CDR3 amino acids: CASSLWLAGTSVYNEQFF. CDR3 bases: TGTGCCAGCAGTTTATGGCTTGCCGGGACTAGCGTCTACAATGAGCAGTTCTTC.

The CDR3 protein is CASSQDLGTTSNQPQHF. CDR3 nucleotide sequence: TGCGCCAGCAGCCAAGATCTAGGGACCACGAGCAATCAGCCCCAGCATTTT. The chain combines TRBV4-3 with TRBJ1-5, with D perhaps TRBD1 (5 bases). The CDR3 is 17 amino acids. Trimming shortened V by 0 bases and J by 1 base, and 13 bases separated the two germline ends. Germline assignment: CDR1 LGHNA and CDR2 YSLEER.

This CDR3 reads CASSPRAGNTEAFF. CDR3 bases: TGTGCCAGCAGTCCCAGGGCGGGAAACACTGAAGCTTTCTTT. The chain couples TRBV6-4 to TRBJ1-1; possible D gene TRBD1, 5 bases. Germline-derived CDR1 and CDR2 are MRHNA and SNTAGT. The CDR3 totals 14 residues. The V and J ends lost 5 bases and 2 bases respectively, with 12 bases between them.

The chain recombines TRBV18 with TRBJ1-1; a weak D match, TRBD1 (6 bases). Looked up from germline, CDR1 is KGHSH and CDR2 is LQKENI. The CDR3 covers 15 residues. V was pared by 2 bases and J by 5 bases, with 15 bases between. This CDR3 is CASSPGGTLVTEAFF. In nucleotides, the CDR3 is TGTGCCAGCTCACCAGGGGGCACGTTGGTTACTGAAGCTTTCTTT.

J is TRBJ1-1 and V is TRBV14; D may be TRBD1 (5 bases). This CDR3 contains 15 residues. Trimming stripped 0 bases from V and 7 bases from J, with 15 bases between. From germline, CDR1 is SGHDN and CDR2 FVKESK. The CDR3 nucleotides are TGTGCCAGCAGCCAAGATATACGGGGCATTTTTGAAGCTTTCTTT. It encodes CASSQDIRGIFEAFF.

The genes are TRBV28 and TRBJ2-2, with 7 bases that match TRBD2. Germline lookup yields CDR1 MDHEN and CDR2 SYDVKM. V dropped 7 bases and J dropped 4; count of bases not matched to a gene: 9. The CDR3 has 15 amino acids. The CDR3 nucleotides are TGTGCCAGCACCCCCCTAGCGGAGGCCACCGGGGAGCTGTTTTTT. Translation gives CASTPLAEATGELFF.

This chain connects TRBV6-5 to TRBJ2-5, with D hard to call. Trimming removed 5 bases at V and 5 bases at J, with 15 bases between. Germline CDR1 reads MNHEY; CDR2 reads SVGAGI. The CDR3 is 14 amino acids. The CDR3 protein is CASSDSIGRETQYF. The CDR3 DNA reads TGTGCCAGCAGTGATTCGATAGGTCGGGAGACCCAGTACTTC.

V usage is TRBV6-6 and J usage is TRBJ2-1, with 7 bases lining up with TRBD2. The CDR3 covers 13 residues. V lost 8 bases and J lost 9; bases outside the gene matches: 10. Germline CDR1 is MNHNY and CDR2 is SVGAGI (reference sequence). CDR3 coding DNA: TGTGCCAGCTTCATAGGACTAGGCACTGAGCAGTTCTTC. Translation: CASFIGLGTEQFF.

The CDR3 bases are TGTGCCAGCAGTGAGTTGGGCAGGGAGAGCTACGAGCAGTACTTC. Translating it yields CASSELGRESYEQYF. The chain employs TRBV2 and TRBJ2-7; D may correspond to TRBD1 or TRBD2 (5 bases each). Trimming removed 3 bases from V and 3 bases from J, with 15 bases in between. Germline V gene lookup returns CDR1 SNHLY and CDR2 FYNNEI. This CDR3 has 15 amino acids. Together with reference TRBV2 and TRBJ2-7, the CDR3 gives the full variable domain: EPEVTQTPSHQVTQMGQEVILRCVPISNHLYFYWYRQILGQKVEFLVSFYNNEISEKSEIFDDQFSVERPDGSNFTLKIRSTKLEDSAMYFCASSELGRESYEQYFGPGTRLTVT.

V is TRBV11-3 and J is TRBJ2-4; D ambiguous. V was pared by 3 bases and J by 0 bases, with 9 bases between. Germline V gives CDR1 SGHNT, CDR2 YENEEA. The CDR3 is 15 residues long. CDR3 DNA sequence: TGTGCCAGCAGCTTCCTTACCCGAGCCAAAAACATTCAGTACTTC. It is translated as CASSFLTRAKNIQYF. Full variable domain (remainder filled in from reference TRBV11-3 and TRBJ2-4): EAGVVQSPRYKIIEKKQPVAFWCNPISGHNTLYWYLQNLGQGPELLIRYENEEAVDDSQLPKDRFSAERLKGVDSTLKIQPAELGDSAVYLCASSFLTRAKNIQYFGAGTRLSVL.

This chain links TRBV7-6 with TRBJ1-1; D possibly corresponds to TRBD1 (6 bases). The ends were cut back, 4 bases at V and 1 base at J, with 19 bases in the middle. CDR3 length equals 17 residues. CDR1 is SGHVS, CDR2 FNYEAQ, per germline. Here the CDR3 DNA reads TGTGCCAGCAGCTCACTCACTCAACAGGGCGGGAACACTGAAGCTTTCTTT. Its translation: CASSSLTQQGGNTEAFF. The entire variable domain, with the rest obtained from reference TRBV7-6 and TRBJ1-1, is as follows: GAGVSQSPRYKVTKRGQDVALRCDPISGHVSLYWYRQALGQGPEFLTYFNYEAQQDKSGLPNDRFSAERPEGSISTLTIQRTEQRDSAMYRCASSSLTQQGGNTEAFFGQGTRLTVV.

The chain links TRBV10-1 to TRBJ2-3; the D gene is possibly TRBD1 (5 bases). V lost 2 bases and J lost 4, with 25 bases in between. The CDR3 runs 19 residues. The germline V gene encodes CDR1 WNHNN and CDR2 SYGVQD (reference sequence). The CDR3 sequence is CASSEPPGKSGRSPDTQYF. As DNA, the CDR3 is TGCGCCAGCAGTGAGCCTCCAGGGAAATCGGGCCGCAGTCCAGATACGCAGTATTTT.